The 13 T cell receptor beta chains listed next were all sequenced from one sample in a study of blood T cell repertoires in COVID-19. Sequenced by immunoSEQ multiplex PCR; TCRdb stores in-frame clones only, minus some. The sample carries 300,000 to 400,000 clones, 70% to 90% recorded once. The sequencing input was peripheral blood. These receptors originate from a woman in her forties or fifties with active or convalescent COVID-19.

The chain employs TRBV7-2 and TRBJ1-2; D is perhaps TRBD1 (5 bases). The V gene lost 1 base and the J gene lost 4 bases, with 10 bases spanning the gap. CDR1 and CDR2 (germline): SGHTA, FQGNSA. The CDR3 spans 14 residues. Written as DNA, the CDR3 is TGTGCCAGCAGCTTAGTGGGGGGAAGCTATGGCTACACCTTC. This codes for CASSLVGGSYGYTF.

Here the CDR3 DNA reads TGCGCCAGCAGCGTCCCACAGGGGGGAAACAATGAGCAGTTCTTC. Amino acids: CASSVPQGGNNEQFF. J is TRBJ2-1 and V is TRBV5-1, with 8 bases that match TRBD1. This CDR3 spans 15 amino acids. Germline V gene data show CDR1 as SGHRS and CDR2 as YFSETQ. The V gene end was trimmed by 4 bases and the J gene end by 5 bases; junction bases not matched to a gene: 8. Using reference TRBV5-1 and TRBJ2-1 for the parts outside the CDR3, the full variable domain is KAGVTQTPRYLIKTRGQQVTLSCSPISGHRSVSWYQQTPGQGLQFLFEYFSETQRNKGNFPGRFSGRQFSNSRSEMNVSTLELGDSALYLCASSVPQGGNNEQFFGPGTRLTVL.

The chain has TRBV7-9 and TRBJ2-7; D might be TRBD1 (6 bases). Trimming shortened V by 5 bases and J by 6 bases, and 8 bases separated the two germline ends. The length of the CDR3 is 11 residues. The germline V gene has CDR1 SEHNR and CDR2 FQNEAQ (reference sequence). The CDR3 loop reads CASSRDTEQYF. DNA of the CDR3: TGTGCCAGCAGCCGGGACACCGAGCAGTACTTC.

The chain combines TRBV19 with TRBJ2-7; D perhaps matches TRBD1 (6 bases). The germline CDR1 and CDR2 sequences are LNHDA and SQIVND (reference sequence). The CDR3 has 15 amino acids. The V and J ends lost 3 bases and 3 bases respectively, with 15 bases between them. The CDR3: CASSMDSKSGYEQYF. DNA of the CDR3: TGTGCCAGTAGTATGGACAGCAAGTCGGGCTACGAGCAGTACTTC.

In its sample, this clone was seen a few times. The CDR3 sequence is CASSQVQGVEAFF. The CDR3 DNA reads as TGCGCCAGCAGCCAAGTACAGGGGGTTGAAGCTTTCTTT. The J gene is TRBJ1-1, the V gene TRBV4-1; 8 bases are shared with TRBD1. V dropped 1 base and J dropped 7; count of bases not matched to a gene: 2. The CDR3 loop spans 13 amino acids. CDR1 MGHRA and CDR2 YSYEKL come from the germline V gene.

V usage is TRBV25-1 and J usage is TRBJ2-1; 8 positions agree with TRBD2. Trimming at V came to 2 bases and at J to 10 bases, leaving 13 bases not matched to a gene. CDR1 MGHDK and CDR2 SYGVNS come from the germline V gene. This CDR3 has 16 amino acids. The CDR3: CASSEGVAGRADEQFF. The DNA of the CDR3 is TGTGCCAGCAGTGAAGGGGTAGCGGGGCGCGCGGACGAGCAGTTCTTC.

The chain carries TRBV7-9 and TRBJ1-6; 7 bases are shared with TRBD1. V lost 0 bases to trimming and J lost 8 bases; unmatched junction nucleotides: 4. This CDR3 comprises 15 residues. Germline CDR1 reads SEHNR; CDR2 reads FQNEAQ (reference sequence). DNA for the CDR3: TGTGCCAGCAGCTTAGCAGGGGGCTCGGATTCACCCCTCCACTTT. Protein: CASSLAGGSDSPLHF.

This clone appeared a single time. The CDR3 sequence is CASSHQAGQQFF. For the CDR3, the DNA is TGCGCCAGCAGCCACCAAGCGGGCCAGCAGTTCTTC. This chain joins TRBV4-3 and TRBJ2-1, with D perhaps TRBD2 (6 bases). The CDR3 has 12 residues. CDR1 is LGHNA and CDR2 is YSLEER in the germline V gene. V dropped 3 bases and J dropped 11 bases, with 11 bases sitting between them.

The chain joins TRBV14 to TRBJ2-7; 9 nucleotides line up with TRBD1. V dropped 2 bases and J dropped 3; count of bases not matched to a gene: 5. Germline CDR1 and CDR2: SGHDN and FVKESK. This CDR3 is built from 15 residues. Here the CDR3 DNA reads TGTGCCAGCAGCCAACGCGGGACAGGGCGCTACGAGCAGTACTTC. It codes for CASSQRGTGRYEQYF. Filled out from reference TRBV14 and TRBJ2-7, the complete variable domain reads EAGVTQFPSHSVIEKGQTVTLRCDPISGHDNLYWYRRVMGKEIKFLLHFVKESKQDESGMPNNRFLAERTGGTYSTLKVQPAELEDSGVYFCASSQRGTGRYEQYFGPGTRLTVT.

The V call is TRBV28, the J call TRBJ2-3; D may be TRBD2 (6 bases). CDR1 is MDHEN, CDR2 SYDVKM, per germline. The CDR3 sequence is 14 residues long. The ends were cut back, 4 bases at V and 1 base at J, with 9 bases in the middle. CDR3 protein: CASSWGDRTDTQYF. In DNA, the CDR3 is TGTGCCAGCAGTTGGGGGGACCGCACAGATACGCAGTATTTT.

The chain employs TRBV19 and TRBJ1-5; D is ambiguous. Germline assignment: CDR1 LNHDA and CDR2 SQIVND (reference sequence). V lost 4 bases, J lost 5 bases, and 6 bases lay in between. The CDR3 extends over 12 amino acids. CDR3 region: CASSNGYQPQHF. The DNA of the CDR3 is TGTGCCAGTAGTAACGGGTATCAGCCCCAGCATTTT.

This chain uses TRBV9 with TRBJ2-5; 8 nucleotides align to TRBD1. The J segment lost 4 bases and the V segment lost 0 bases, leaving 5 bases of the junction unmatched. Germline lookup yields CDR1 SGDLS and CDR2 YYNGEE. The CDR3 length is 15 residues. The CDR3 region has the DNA TGTGCCAGCAGCGTAGCTCAGGGGGCGGGAGAGACCCAGTACTTC. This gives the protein CASSVAQGAGETQYF.

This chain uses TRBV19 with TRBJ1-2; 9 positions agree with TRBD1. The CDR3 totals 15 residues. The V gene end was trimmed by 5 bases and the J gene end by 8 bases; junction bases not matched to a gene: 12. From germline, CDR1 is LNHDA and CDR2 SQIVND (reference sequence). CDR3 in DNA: TGTGCCAGTAGTGCGGAGGGACAGGGCGTGTTCGGCTACACCTTC. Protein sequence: CASSAEGQGVFGYTF.